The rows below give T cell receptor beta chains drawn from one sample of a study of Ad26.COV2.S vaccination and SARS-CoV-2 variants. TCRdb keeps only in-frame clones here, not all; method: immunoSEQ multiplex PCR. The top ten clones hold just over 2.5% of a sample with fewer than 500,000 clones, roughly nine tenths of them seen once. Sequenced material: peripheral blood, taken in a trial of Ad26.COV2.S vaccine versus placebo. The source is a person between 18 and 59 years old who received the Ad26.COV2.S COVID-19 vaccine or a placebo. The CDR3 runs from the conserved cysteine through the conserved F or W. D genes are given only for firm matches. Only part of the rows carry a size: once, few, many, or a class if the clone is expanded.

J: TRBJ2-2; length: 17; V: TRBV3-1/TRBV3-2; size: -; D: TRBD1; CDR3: CASSPILDRGDTGELFF; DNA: TGTGCCAGCAGCCCCATTCTAGACAGGGGGGACACCGGGGAGCTGTTTTTT
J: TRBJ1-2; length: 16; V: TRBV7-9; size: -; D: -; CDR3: CASSLPPLDGGRGHTF; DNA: TGTGCCAGCAGCTTACCTCCCTTGGATGGCGGACGGGGCCACACCTTC
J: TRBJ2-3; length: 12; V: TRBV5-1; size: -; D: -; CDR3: CASSQGFTTQYF; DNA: TGCGCCAGCAGCCAGGGATTCACTACGCAGTATTTT
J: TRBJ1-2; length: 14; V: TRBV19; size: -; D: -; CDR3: CASSIRQRDYGYTF; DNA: TGTGCCAGTAGTATTAGACAGCGAGACTATGGCTACACCTTC
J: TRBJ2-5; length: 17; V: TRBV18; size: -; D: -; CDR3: CASSPFGGGGSQETQYF; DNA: TGTGCCAGCTCACCATTTGGCGGGGGCGGTTCTCAAGAGACCCAGTACTTC
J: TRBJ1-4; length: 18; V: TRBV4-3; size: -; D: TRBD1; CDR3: CASSQFRGTVPTNEKLFF; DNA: TGCGCCAGCAGCCAATTCCGGGGGACAGTCCCAACTAATGAAAAACTGTTTTTT
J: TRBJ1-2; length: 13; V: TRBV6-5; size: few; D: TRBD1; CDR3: CASRRDRSYGYTF; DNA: TGTGCCAGCAGGCGGGACAGAAGCTATGGCTACACCTTC
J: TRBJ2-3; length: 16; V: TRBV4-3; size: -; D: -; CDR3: CASSLGGRVGTDTQYF; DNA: TGCGCCAGCAGCCTGGGGGGGCGGGTAGGCACAGATACGCAGTATTTT
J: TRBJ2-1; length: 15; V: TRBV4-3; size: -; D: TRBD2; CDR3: CASSRTSGVNVEQFF; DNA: TGCGCCAGCAGTCGGACTAGCGGGGTTAATGTGGAGCAGTTCTTC
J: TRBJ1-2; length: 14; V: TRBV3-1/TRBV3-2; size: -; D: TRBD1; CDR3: CASSPRAGGYGYTF; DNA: TGTGCCAGCAGCCCGAGGGCAGGGGGCTATGGCTACACCTTC
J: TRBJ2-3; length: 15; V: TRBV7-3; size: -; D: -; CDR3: CASSLTSAGRDTQYF; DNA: TGTGCCAGCAGCTTAACGTCGGCGGGGCGGGATACGCAGTATTTT
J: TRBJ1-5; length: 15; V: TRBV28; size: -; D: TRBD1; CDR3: CASRPGQGINQAQHF; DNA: TGTGCCAGCAGACCCGGACAGGGGATAAATCAGGCCCAGCATTTT
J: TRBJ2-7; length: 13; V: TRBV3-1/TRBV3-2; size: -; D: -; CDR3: CASSQAAPGEQYF; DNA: TGTGCCAGCAGCCAGGCGGCGCCGGGGGAGCAGTACTTC
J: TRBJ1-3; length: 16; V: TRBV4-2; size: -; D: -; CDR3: CASSQDVGRTADTIYF; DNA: TGTGCCAGCAGCCAAGATGTGGGCCGGACAGCGGACACCATATATTTT
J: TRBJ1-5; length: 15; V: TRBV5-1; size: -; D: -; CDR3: CASSLGRGGDQPQHF; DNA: TGCGCCAGCAGCTTGGGCAGGGGTGGGGATCAGCCCCAGCATTTT
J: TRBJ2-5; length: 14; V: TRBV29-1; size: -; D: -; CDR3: CSSLGGQVEDTQYF; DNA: TGCAGCTCCCTGGGAGGACAGGTGGAAGACACCCAGTACTTC
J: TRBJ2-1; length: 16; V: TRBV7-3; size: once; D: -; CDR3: CASSPTPGHPYNEQFF; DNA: TGTGCCAGCAGCCCAACACCCGGACACCCTTACAATGAGCAGTTCTTC
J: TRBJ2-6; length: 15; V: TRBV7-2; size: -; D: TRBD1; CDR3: CASTYRGTGANVLTF; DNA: TGTGCCAGCACCTACAGGGGCACTGGGGCCAACGTCCTGACTTTC
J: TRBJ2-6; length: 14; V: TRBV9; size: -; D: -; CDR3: CASSDRAGANVLTF; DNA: TGTGCCAGCAGCGACAGGGCGGGGGCCAACGTCCTGACTTTC
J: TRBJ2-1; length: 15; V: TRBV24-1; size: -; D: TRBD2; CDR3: CATSDRTSLRNEQFF; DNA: TGTGCCACCAGTGACCGGACTAGCTTACGCAATGAGCAGTTCTTC
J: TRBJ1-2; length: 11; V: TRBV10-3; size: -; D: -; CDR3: CAISVRGGYTF; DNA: TGTGCCATCAGTGTGAGAGGGGGCTACACCTTC
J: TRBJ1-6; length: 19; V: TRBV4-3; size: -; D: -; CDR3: CASSHALTDSYSDNSPLHF; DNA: TGCGCCAGCAGCCATGCACTTACGGACAGCTACAGCGATAATTCACCCCTCCACTTT
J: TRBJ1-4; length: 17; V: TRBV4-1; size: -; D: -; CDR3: CASSQDWQGTPNEKLFF; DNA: TGCGCCAGCAGCCAAGATTGGCAGGGTACCCCCAATGAAAAACTGTTTTTT
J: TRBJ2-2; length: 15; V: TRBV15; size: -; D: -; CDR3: CATSRALARAGELFF; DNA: TGTGCCACCAGCAGAGCACTAGCCAGAGCCGGGGAGCTGTTTTTT
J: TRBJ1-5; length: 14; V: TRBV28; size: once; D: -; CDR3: CASSRGLTTGPQHF; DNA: TGTGCCAGCAGCCGGGGACTGACTACAGGGCCCCAGCATTTT
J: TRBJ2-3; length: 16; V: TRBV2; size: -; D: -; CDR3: CASREARATDTDTQYF; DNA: TGTGCCAGCAGAGAGGCAAGGGCCACGGACACAGATACGCAGTATTTT
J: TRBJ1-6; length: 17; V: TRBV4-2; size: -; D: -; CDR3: CASSQDPRQGINSPLHF; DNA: TGTGCCAGCAGCCAAGATCCGCGGCAGGGAATAAATTCACCCCTCCACTTT
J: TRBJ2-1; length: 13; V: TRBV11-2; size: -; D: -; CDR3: CASSYSGVDEQFF; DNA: TGTGCCAGCAGCTATTCCGGGGTGGATGAGCAGTTCTTC
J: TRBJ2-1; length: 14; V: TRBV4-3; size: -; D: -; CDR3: CASSRQGAYNEQFF; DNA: TGCGCCAGCAGTCGGCAGGGAGCCTACAATGAGCAGTTCTTC
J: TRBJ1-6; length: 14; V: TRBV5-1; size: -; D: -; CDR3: CASSLDPPNSPLHF; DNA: TGCGCCAGCAGCTTGGATCCGCCAAATTCACCCCTCCACTTT
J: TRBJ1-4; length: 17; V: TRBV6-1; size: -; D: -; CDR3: CASSESRTSRRWEKLFF; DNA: TGTGCCAGCAGTGAAAGTAGGACAAGCCGTCGGTGGGAAAAACTGTTTTTT
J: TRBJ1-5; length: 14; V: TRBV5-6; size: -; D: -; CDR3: CASSRTNGGQPQHF; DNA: TGTGCCAGCAGCCGGACAAACGGAGGTCAGCCCCAGCATTTT
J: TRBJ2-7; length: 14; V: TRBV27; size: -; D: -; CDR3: CASSFRGSSYEQYF; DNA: TGTGCCAGCAGTTTCCGGGGGAGCTCCTACGAGCAGTACTTC
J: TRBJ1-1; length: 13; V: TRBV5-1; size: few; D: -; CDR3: CASRTLGMTEAFF; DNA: TGCGCCAGTCGAACTCTGGGTATGACTGAAGCTTTCTTT
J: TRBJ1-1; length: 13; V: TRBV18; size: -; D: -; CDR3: CASSPTENTEAFF; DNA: TGTGCCAGCTCACCAACTGAGAACACTGAAGCTTTCTTT
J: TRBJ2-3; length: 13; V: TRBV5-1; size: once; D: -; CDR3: CASSLGGRLGPYF; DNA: TGCGCCAGCAGCTTAGGGGGTCGCCTGGGTCCGTATTTT
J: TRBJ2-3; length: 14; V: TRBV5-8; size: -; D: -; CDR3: CASSLRGVGDTQYF; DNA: TGTGCCAGCAGCTTGAGAGGGGTCGGGGATACGCAGTATTTT
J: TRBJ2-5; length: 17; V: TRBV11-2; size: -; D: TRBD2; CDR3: CAIDYLIPGGGAETQYF; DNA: TGTGCCATCGATTACCTGATTCCGGGAGGGGGAGCGGAGACCCAGTACTTC
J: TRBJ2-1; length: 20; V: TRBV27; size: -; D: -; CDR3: CASSWGVPGQSSSSYNEQFF; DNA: TGTGCCAGCAGTTGGGGGGTTCCGGGGCAGAGTTCTAGCTCCTACAATGAGCAGTTCTTC
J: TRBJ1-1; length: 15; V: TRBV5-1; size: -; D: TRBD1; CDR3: CASSRDRLPGSEAFF; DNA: TGCGCCAGCAGCCGGGACAGGTTGCCGGGCTCTGAAGCTTTCTTT
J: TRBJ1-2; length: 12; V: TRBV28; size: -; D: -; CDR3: CASSSAEYGYTF; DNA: TGTGCCAGCAGTTCGGCTGAGTATGGCTACACCTTC
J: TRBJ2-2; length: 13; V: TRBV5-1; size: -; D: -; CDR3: CASSFSEPGELFF; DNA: TGCGCCAGCAGCTTCTCGGAGCCCGGGGAGCTGTTTTTT
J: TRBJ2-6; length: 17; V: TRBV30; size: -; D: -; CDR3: CAWSKGQTMSGANVLTF; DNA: TGTGCCTGGAGTAAAGGACAGACTATGAGTGGGGCCAACGTCCTGACTTTC
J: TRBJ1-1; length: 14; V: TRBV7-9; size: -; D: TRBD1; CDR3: CASSLQQGGTEAFF; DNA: TGTGCCAGCAGCCTTCAACAGGGGGGTACTGAAGCTTTCTTT
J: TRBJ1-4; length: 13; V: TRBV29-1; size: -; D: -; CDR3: CSVGPRANEKLFF; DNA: TGCAGCGTTGGTCCCAGGGCGAATGAAAAACTGTTTTTT
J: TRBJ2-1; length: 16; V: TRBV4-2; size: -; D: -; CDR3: CASSQDQGRTYNEQFF; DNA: TGTGCCAGCAGCCAAGATCAGGGGAGAACCTACAATGAGCAGTTCTTC
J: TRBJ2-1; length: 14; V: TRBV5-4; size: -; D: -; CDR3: CASSLAGRNNEQFF; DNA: TGTGCCAGCAGCTTGGCCGGCAGAAACAATGAGCAGTTCTTC